This T cell receptor (beta chain) was captured in a study of T cell repertoires in cytomegalovirus infection. Turning to the study itself: Matching HLA type, along with CMV infection, was indicated by public TCR beta signatures.

In TCRdb, the reads were re-called with MiXCR into one record per CDR3 protein. Of approximately 400,000 distinct CDR3 sequences listed, roughly a third are singletons. Study outcomes and limitations: Adding up the frequency of public TCR beta families identified people who carried CMV plus the relevant HLA. HLA-C-restricted CMV-specific TCR beta clonotypes prevailed in the ex vivo response.

This clonotype was picked up a small number of times. The target antigen is unknown. CDR3 length equals 15 residues. V was clipped by 4 bases and J by 2 bases; unmatched bases: 2. Germline V gives CDR1 SGHTA, CDR2 FQGTGA. What was sequenced was PBMCs. This sequence was found in a human donor in good health (CMV status not recorded). Some clones in this sample may be carry-over from other donors' samples. The chain couples TRBV7-3 to TRBJ2-3; 11 nucleotides match TRBD2. CDR3 loop: CASSSTSGNTDTQYF. The CDR3 DNA sequence: TGTGCCAGCAGCTCGACTAGCGGGAACACAGATACGCAGTATTTT. The full variable domain, completed using reference TRBV7-3 and TRBJ2-3, is GAGVSQTPSNKVTEKGKYVELRCDPISGHTALYWYRQSLGQGPEFLIYFQGTGAADDSGLPNDRFFAVRPEGSVSTLKIQRTERGDSAVYLCASSSTSGNTDTQYFGPGTRLTVL.